This entry is about one T cell receptor beta chain. Its target is unknown. The entry originates in a study of cytomegalovirus exposure and HLA in healthy donors. Whole-study findings and limits: A later analysis found most CMV-associated TCR beta chains apparently HLA-restricted. Previous analysis showed most TCR beta V segments were productive about 90% or about 30% of the time. Later analysis identified a missense DCLRE1C variant that was linked to TCR beta V- and J-gene trimming. In presence/absence analyses, roughly uniform sequencing depth across donors was assumed.

This CDR3 has 15 amino acids. After removal of 4 bases from V and 1 base from J, the junction contained 7 bases not matched to a gene. Germline assignment: CDR1 SGHKS and CDR2 YYEKEE (reference sequence). 13 Jbeta primers and 60 Vbeta primers were used for the PCR. Profiling relied on immunoSEQ multiplex PCR, and the TCRdb table lists in-frame clones only, not all of them. The sample includes under 100,000 clones, about 76% of them seen just once. Specimen: PBMCs. This TCR was recovered from a human donor in good health. This chain links TRBV5-5 with TRBJ1-1, with TRBD1 matching 7 bases. The CDR3 region has the DNA TGTGCCAGCAGCGGCGGGACAGTGCGGAACACTGAAGCTTTCTTT. Protein product: CASSGGTVRNTEAFF.